This T cell receptor beta chain was profiled in a study of CD8 T cells in ankylosing spondylitis. One entry per CDR3 protein, called by TCRdb with MiXCR from the 5' RACE reads. The profile shows fewer than 200,000 distinct CDR3 sequences, 15% to 20% of them singletons. V was pared by 4 bases and J by 6 bases, with 3 bases of the junction left unmatched. The CDR3 runs 14 residues. Per germline, CDR1 SGHKS and CDR2 YYEKEE (reference sequence). This clonotype was seen many times. The chain combines TRBV5-5 with TRBJ2-2, with 10 positions matching TRBD1. The source of this sequence is a male donor aged 10-30 years with ankylosing spondylitis or in good health (not recorded which). The sequenced sample was blood, either unsorted or a sorted T cell fraction (not recorded which). Here the CDR3 reads CASSPGTGAGELFF. CDR3 coding DNA: TGTGCCAGCAGCCCTGGGACAGGGGCCGGGGAGCTGTTTTTT.